This T cell receptor beta chain was identified in a study of blood T cell repertoires in COVID-19. V gave up 7 bases and J gave up 5 bases, with 14 bases separating them. The CDR3 spans 13 residues. Sequencing was performed with immunoSEQ multiplex PCR; in TCRdb, only in-frame clones are kept and a portion is missing. The sample consists of some 120,000 clones, around 87% of them appearing once. Material: peripheral blood. This sequence was found in a man in his 70s with active or convalescent COVID-19. This chain links TRBV12-3 or TRBV12-4 with TRBJ2-5, with D perhaps matching TRBD1 (6 bases). The CDR3 DNA follows: TGTGCCAGCACCAGGGGACCGGAGGAGACCCAGTACTTC. It is translated as CASTRGPEETQYF.